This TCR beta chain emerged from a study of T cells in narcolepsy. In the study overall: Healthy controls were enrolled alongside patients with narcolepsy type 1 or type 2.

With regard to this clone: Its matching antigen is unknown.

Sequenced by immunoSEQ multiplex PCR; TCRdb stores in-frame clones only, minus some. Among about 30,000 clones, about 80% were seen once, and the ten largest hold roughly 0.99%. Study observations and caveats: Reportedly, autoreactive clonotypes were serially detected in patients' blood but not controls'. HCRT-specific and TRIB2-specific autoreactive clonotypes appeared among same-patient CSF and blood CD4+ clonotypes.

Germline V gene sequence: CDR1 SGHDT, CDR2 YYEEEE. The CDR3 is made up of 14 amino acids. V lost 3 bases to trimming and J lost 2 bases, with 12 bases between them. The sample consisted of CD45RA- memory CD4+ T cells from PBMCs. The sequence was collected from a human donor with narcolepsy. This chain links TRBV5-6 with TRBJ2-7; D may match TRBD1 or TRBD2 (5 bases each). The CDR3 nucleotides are TGTGCCAGCAGCTACCGGGACGGCACCTACGAGCAGTACTTC. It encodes CASSYRDGTYEQYF.